This T cell receptor (beta chain) is from a study of blood T cells in healthy people across ages. The second PCR ran roughly 7 to 12 cycles with a sample-barcoded 5' primer and J-beta primers. MiXCR, applied by TCRdb to the 5' RACE reads, yields one record per CDR3 protein. The sample gives over 500,000 distinct CDR3 sequences, around 50% of which show up once; approximately 12% is in the top ten. This CDR3 is 13 amino acids long. Germline V gene data show CDR1 as KGHDR and CDR2 as SFDVKD. The V and J ends lost 5 bases and 3 bases respectively, with 9 bases between them. The sequencing sample was made of blood. This sequence originates from a woman older than 75 in good health. The genes are TRBV24-1 and TRBJ2-5; D is undetermined. The CDR3 sequence is CATSVAGEETQYF. DNA for the CDR3: TGTGCCACCAGTGTTGCAGGAGAAGAGACCCAGTACTTC.